These 10 T cell receptor beta chains came from one sample sequenced in a study of chemoradiotherapy in HPV16-positive cancers. The method was immunoSEQ multiplex PCR; TCRdb's version includes in-frame clones alone and lacks a portion of them. The sample holds about 8,400 clones, around 80% seen once. Sequenced material: tumor tissue, taken from a patient who underwent chemoradiotherapy. The source of these receptors is a human donor with HPV-associated anogenital cancer.

The chain employs TRBV18 and TRBJ2-3; D remains unclear. The CDR3 sequence is 12 residues long. The germline V gene has CDR1 KGHSH and CDR2 LQKENI. The ends were cut back, 4 bases at V and 5 bases at J, with 7 bases in the middle. CDR3: CASSRPGDTQYF. The CDR3 DNA sequence: TGTGCCAGCTCACGCCCTGGAGATACGCAGTATTTT.

The V gene is TRBV14, the J gene TRBJ1-4, with 7 nucleotides matching TRBD1. The V gene end was trimmed by 4 bases and the J gene end by 7 bases; junction bases not matched to a gene: 9. In germline, CDR1 is SGHDN, CDR2 FVKESK. This CDR3 spans 15 amino acids. The CDR3 spells CASSLNRGSSEKLFF. For the CDR3, the DNA is TGTGCCAGCAGCCTTAACAGGGGTTCGAGTGAAAAACTGTTTTTT. The whole variable domain, remainder taken from reference TRBV14 and TRBJ1-4, is EAGVTQFPSHSVIEKGQTVTLRCDPISGHDNLYWYRRVMGKEIKFLLHFVKESKQDESGMPNNRFLAERTGGTYSTLKVQPAELEDSGVYFCASSLNRGSSEKLFFGSGTQLSVL.

The DNA for the CDR3 is TGTGCCAGCAGTTTATCGGGGCGTTTGACTGAAGCTTTCTTT. Translating it yields CASSLSGRLTEAFF. The chain has TRBV27 and TRBJ1-1; a weak D match, TRBD1 (5 bases). Trimming cost V 0 bases and J 5 bases, with 10 bases left between them. This CDR3 spans 14 amino acids. Germline CDR1 is MNHEY and CDR2 is SMNVEV (reference sequence).

This chain connects TRBV9 to TRBJ1-1; unclear D gene. The V gene's germline CDR1 is SGDLS and CDR2 YYNGEE. With 2 bases removed from V and 2 bases from J, the gap between germline ends came to 13 bases. The CDR3 covers 15 residues. DNA for the CDR3: TGTGCCAGCAGCGTGGAAGGGATGAGTAACACTGAAGCTTTCTTT. It encodes CASSVEGMSNTEAFF.

This clone has more than one count but fewer than ten. The chain has TRBV2 and TRBJ1-4; no clear D. This CDR3 is built from 15 residues. V was shortened by 2 bases and J by 7 bases, with 14 bases between the two germline ends. In germline, CDR1 is SNHLY, CDR2 FYNNEI. As DNA, the CDR3 is TGTGCCAGCAGTGAATCCGGAGCGTTAACTGAAAAACTGTTTTTT. This gives the protein CASSESGALTEKLFF.

The sample holds one count of this clone. The chain uses TRBV18 and TRBJ2-2; no clear D. V was trimmed by 2 bases and J by 8 bases, leaving 6 bases between them. CDR3 length: 12 amino acids. Per germline, CDR1 KGHSH and CDR2 LQKENI. The CDR3 sequence is CASSPYQGELFF. CDR3 coding DNA: TGTGCCAGCTCACCATATCAAGGGGAGCTGTTTTTT.

This clone is termed large. This chain joins TRBV19 and TRBJ2-5, with D possibly being TRBD1 or TRBD2 (6 bases each). Trimming took 10 bases from V and 5 from J, leaving 14 bases between them. The CDR3 totals 12 residues. Germline V gene data show CDR1 as LNHDA and CDR2 as SQIVND (reference sequence). The CDR3 DNA sequence: TGTGCCACGGACGGGGGCATGGAGACCCAGTACTTC. Its translation: CATDGGMETQYF.

The chain joins TRBV14 to TRBJ1-2; 7 bases align to TRBD1. From germline, CDR1 is SGHDN and CDR2 FVKESK. Trimming took 4 bases from V and 4 from J; bases not matched to a gene: 3. The CDR3 spans 13 residues. As DNA, the CDR3 is TGTGCCAGCAGCCTCGGACAGGCCTATGGCTACACCTTC. The encoded protein is CASSLGQAYGYTF.

The J gene is TRBJ1-4, the V gene TRBV30, with 7 bases that match TRBD1. This CDR3 has 14 residues. CDR1 is GTSNPN and CDR2 is SVGIG in the germline V gene (reference sequence). The J segment lost 9 bases and the V segment lost 3 bases, leaving 10 bases of the junction unmatched. The CDR3 DNA is TGTGCCTGGAGCCCAGGGACAGAAGTCCAAAAACTGTTTTTT. This codes for CAWSPGTEVQKLFF.

The rearrangement links TRBV5-1 to TRBJ2-3; 12 nucleotides agree with TRBD2. This CDR3 contains 16 residues. V shed 2 bases, J shed 6 bases, and the junction held 7 bases outside the gene matches. The germline V gene has CDR1 SGHRS and CDR2 YFSETQ. For the CDR3, the DNA is TGCGCCAGCAGCTTTTCTAGCGGGGGGGCCCCGGATACGCAGTATTTT. Protein product: CASSFSSGGAPDTQYF.